This T cell receptor beta chain stems from a study of blood T cells in healthy people across ages. This clonotype was seen only a few times. Germline V gives CDR1 SGHTA, CDR2 FQGTGA. The CDR3 totals 14 residues. Trimming cost V 4 bases and J 3 bases, with 13 bases left between them. Peripheral blood from each donor was collected in a volume of approximately 10 milliliters. PBMCs numbering at least 6.5 million were isolated per sample. At least 5.5 micrograms of total RNA were extracted per sample. PCR was performed a second time for about 6 to 12 cycles using a sample-barcoded 5' primer and a J-beta primer mix. Tagging of each cDNA molecule was performed by a template-switch adaptor with 12 random nucleotides. TCRdb called the 5' RACE reads again in MiXCR, with one record for every CDR3 protein. Found here are roughly 1.9 million distinct CDR3 sequences, about two fifths of them singletons; the top ten hold roughly 23%.

The clonotype originates from a human donor in good health. Sequencing was done on a sample of blood. The rearrangement uses TRBV7-3 and TRBJ2-7, with D perhaps matching TRBD1 or TRBD2 (5 bases each). This CDR3 is CASSSSGAHYEQYF. The CDR3 DNA is TGTGCCAGCAGCTCATCCGGGGCTCACTACGAGCAGTACTTC.